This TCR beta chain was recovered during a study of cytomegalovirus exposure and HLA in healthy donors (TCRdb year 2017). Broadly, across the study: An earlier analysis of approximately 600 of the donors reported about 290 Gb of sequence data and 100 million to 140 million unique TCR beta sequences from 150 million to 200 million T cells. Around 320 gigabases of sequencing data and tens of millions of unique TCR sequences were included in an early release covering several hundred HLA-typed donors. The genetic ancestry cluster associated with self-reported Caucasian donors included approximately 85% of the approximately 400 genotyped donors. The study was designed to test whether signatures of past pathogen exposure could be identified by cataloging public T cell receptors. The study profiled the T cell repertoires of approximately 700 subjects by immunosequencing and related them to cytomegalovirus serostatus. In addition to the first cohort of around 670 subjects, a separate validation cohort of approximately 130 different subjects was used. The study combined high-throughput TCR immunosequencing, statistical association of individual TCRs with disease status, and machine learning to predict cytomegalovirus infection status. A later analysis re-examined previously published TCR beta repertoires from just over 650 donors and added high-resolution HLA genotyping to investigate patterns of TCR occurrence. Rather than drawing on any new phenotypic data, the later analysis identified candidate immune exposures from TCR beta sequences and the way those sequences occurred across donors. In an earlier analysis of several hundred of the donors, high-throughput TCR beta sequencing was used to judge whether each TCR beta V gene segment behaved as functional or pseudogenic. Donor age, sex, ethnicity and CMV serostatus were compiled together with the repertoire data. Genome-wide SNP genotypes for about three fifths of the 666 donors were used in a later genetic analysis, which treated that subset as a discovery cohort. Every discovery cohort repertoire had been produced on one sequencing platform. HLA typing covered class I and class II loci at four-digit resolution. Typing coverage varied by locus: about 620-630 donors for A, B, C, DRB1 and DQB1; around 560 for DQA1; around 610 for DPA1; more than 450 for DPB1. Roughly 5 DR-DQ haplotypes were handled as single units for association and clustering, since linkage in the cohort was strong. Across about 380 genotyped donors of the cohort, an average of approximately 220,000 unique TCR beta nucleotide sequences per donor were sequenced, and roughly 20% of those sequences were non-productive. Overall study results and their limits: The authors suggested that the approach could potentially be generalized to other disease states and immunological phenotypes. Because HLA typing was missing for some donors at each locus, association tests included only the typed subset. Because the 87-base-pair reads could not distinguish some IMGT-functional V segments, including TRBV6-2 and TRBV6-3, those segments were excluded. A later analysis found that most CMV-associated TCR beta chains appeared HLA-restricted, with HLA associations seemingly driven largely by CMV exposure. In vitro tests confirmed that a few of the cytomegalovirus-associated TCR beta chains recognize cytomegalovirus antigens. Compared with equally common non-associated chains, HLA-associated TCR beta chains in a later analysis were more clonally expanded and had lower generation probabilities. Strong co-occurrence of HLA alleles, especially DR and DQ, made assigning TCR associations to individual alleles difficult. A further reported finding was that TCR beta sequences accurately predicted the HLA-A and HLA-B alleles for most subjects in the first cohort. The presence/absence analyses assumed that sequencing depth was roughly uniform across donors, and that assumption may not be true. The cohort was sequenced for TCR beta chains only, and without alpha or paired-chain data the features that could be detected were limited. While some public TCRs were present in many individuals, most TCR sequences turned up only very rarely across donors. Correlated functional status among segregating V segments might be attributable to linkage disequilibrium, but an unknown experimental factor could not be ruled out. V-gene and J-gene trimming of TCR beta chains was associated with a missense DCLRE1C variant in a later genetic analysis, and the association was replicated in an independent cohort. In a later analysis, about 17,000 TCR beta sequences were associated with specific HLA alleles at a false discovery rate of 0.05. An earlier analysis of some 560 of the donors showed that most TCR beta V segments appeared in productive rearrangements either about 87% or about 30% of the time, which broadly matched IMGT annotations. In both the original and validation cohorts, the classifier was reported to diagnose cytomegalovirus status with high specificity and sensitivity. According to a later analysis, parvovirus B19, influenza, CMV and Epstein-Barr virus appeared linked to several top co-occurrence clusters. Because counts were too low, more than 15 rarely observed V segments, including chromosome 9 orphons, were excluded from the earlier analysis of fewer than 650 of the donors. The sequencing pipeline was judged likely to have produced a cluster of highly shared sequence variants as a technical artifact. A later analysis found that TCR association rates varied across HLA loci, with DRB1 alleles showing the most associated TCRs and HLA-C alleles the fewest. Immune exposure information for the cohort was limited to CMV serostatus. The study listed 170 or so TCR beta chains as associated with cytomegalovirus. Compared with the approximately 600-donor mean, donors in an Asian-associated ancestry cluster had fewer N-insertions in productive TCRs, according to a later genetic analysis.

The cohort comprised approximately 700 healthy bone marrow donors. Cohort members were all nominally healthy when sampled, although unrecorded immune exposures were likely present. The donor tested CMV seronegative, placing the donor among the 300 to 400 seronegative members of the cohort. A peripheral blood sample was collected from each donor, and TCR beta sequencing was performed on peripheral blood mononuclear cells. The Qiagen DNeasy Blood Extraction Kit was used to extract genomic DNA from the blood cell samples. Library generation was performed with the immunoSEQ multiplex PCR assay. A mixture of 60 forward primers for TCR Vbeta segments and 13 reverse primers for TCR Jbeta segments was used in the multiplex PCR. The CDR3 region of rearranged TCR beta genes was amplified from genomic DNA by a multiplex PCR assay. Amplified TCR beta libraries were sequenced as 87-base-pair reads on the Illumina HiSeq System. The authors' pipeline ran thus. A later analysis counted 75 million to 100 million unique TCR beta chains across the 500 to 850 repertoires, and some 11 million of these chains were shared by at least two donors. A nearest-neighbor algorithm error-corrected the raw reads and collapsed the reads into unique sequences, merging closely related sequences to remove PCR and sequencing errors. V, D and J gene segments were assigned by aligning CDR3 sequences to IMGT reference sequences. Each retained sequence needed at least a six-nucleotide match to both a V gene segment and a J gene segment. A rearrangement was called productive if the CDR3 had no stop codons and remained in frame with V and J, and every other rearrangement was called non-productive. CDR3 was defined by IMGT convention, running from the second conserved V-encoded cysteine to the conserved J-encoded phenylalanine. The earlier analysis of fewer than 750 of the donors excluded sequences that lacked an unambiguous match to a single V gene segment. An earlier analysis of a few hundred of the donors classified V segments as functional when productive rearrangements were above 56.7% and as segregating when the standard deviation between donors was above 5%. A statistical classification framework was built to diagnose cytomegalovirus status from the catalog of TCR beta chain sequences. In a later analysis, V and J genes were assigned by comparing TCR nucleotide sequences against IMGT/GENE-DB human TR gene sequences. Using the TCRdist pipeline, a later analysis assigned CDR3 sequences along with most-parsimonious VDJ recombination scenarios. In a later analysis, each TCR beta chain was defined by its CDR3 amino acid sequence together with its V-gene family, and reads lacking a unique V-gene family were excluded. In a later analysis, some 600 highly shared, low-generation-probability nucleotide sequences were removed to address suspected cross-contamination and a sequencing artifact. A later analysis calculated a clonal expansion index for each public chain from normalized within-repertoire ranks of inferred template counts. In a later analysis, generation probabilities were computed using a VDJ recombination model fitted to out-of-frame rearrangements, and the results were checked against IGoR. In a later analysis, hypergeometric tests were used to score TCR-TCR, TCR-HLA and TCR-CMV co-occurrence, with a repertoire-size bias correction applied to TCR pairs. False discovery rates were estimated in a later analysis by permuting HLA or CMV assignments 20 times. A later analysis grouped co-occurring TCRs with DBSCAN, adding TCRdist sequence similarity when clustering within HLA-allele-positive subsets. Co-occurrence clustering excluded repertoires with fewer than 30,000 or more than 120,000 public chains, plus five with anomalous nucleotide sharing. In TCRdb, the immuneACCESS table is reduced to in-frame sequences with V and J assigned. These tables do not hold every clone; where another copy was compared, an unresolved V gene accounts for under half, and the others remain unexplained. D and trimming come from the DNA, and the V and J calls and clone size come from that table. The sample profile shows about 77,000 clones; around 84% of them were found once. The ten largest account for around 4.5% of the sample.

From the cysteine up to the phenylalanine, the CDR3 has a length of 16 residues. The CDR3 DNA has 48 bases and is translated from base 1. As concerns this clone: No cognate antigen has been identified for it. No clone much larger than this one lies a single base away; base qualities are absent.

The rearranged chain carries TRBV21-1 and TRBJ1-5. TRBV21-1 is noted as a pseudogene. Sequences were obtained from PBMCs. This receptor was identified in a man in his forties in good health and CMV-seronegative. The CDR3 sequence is CASSKGLGRRSQPQHF. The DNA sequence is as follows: TGTGCCAGCAGCAAAGGTTTGGGGAGACGGTCTCAGCCCCAGCATTTT.